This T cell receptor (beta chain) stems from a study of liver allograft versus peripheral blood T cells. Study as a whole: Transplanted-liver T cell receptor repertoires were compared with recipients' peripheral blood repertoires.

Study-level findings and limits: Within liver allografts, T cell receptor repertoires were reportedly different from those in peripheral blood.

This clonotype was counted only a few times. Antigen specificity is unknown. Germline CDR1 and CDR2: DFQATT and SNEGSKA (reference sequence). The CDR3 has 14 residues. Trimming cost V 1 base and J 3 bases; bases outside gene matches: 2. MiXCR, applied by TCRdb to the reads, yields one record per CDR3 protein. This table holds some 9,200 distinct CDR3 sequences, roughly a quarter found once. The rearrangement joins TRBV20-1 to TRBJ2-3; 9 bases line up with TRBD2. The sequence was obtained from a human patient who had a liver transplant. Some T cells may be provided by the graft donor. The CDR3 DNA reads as TGCAGTGCTAGAGGGGGACTAGCAACAGATACGCAGTATTTT. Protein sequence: CSARGGLATDTQYF.